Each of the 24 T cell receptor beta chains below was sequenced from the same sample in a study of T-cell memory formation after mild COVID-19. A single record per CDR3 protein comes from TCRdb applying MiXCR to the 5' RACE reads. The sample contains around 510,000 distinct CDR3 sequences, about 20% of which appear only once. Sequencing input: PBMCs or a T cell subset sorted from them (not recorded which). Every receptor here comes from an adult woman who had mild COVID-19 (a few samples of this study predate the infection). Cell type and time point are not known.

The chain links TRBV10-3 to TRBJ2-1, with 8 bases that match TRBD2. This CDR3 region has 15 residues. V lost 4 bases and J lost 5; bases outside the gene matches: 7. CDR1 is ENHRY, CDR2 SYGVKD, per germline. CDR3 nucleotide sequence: TGTGCCATCAGTGCCCCTGGGACTAGACACAATGAGCAGTTCTTC. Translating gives CAISAPGTRHNEQFF.

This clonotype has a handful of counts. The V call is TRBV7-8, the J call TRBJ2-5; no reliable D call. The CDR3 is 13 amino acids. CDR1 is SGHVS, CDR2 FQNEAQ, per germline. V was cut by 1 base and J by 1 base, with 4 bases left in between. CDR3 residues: CASSLEPQETQYF. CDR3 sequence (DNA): TGTGCCAGCAGCTTAGAGCCCCAAGAGACCCAGTACTTC.

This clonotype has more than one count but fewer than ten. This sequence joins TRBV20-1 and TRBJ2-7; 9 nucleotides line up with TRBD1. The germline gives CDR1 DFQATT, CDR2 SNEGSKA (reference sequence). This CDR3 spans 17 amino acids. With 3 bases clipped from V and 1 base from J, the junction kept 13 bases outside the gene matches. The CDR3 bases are TGCAGTGCTAGGATGGCCCCGGGACAGGGTCAGTCCTACGAGCAGTACTTC. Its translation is CSARMAPGQGQSYEQYF.

DNA of the CDR3: TGTGCCAGCAGCTCCCGGGACAGTACCTACGAGCAGTACTTC. Protein sequence: CASSSRDSTYEQYF. The rearrangement links TRBV7-9 to TRBJ2-7, with TRBD1 identical over 7 bases. V shed 4 bases and J 2 bases; nucleotides not matched to a gene: 5. CDR1 and CDR2 (germline): SEHNR, FQNEAQ (reference sequence). The CDR3 is 14 residues long.

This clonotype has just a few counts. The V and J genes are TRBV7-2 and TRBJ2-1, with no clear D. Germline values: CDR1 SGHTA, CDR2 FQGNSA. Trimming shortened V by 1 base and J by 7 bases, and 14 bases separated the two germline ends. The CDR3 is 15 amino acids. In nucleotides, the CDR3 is TGTGCCAGCAGCTTAGGAGTAGGGAAGAGGAATGAGCAGTTCTTC. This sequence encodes CASSLGVGKRNEQFF.

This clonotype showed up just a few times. For the CDR3, the DNA is TGTGCCAGCAGCTTAGAGTCGGGGGGCAAAGACTATGGCTACACCTTC. This gives the protein CASSLESGGKDYGYTF. The chain uses TRBV7-9 and TRBJ1-2; tentative D call: TRBD1 (6 bases). Trimming left V 1 base short and J 3 bases short, with 15 bases between. The CDR3 sequence is 16 residues long. Germline CDR1 and CDR2: SEHNR and FQNEAQ (reference sequence).

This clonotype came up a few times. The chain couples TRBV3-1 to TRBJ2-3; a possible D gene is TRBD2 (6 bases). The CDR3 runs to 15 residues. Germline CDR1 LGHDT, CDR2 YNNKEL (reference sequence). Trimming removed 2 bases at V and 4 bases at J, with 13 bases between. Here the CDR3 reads CASSQRAGSPDTQYF. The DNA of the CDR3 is TGTGCCAGCAGCCAACGGGCGGGGAGTCCAGATACGCAGTATTTT.

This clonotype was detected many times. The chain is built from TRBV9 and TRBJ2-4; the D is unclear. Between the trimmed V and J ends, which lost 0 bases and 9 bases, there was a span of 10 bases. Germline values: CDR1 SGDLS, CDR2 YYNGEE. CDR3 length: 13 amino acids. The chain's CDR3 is CASSVESESIQYF. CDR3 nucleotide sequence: TGTGCCAGCAGCGTAGAATCAGAGAGCATTCAGTACTTC.

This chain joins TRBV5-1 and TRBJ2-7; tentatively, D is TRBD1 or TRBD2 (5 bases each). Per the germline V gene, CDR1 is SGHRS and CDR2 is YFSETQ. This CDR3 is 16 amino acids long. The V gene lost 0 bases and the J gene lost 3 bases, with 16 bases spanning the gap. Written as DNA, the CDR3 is TGCGCCAGCAGCTTGGAGAGGGGACGTTTTGGCTACGAGCAGTACTTC. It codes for CASSLERGRFGYEQYF.

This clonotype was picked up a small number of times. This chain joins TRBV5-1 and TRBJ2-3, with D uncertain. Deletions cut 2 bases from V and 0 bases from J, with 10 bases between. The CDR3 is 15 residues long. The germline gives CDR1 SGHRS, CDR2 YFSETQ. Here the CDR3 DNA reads TGCGCCAGCAGCTTTGATCAAAAAAGCACAGATACGCAGTATTTT. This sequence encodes CASSFDQKSTDTQYF.

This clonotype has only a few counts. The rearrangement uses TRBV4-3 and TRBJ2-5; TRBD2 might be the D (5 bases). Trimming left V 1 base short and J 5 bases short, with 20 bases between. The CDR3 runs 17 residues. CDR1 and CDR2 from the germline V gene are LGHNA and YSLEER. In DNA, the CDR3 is TGCGCCAGCAGCCAAGTCGGGGTGAGAAACCGAGGGGAGACCCAGTACTTC. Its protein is CASSQVGVRNRGETQYF.

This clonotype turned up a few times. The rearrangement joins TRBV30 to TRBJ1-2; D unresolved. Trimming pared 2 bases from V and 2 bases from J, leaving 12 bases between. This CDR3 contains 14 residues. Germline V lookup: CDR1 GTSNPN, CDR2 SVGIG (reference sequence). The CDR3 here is CAWSSYSGNYGYTF. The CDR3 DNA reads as TGTGCCTGGAGTTCTTATTCAGGAAACTATGGCTACACCTTC. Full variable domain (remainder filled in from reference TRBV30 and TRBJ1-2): SQTIHQWPATLVQPVGSPLSLECTVEGTSNPNLYWYRQAAGRGLQLLFYSVGIGQISSEVPQNLSASRPQDRQFILSSKKLLLSDSGFYLCAWSSYSGNYGYTFGSGTRLTVV.

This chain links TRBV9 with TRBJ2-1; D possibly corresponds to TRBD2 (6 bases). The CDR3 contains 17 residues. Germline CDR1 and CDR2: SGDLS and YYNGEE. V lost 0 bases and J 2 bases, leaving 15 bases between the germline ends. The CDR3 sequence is CASSVEGGILAYNEQFF. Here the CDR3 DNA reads TGTGCCAGCAGCGTAGAAGGCGGGATATTGGCCTACAATGAGCAGTTCTTC.

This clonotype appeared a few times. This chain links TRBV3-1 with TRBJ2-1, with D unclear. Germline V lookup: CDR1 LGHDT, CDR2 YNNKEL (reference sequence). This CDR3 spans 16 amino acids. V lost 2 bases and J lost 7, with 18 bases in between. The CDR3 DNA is TGTGCCAGCAGCCAAAGCGTGTGGGTTCCTACGAATGAGCAGTTCTTC. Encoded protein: CASSQSVWVPTNEQFF.

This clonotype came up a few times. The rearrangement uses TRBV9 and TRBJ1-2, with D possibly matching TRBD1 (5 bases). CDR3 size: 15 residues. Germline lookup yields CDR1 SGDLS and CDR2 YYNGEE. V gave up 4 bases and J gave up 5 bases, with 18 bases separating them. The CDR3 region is CASSPRQSGPYGYTF. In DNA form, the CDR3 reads TGTGCCAGCAGCCCCCGACAATCAGGGCCGTATGGCTACACCTTC.

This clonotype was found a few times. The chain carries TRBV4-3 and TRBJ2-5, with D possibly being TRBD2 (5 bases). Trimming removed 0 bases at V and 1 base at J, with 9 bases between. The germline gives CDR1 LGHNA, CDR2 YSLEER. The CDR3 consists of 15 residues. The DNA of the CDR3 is TGCGCCAGCAGCCAAGACGGACTGATCCAAGAGACCCAGTACTTC. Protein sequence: CASSQDGLIQETQYF.

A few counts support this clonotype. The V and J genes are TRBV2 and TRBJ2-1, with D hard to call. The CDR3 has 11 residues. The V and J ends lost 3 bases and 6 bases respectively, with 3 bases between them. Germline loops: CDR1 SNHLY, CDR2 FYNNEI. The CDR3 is CASSDANEQFF. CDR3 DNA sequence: TGTGCCAGCAGTGATGCCAATGAGCAGTTCTTC.

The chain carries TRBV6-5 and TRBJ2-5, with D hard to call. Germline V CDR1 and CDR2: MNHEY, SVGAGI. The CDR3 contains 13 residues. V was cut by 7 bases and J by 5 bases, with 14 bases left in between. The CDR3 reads CASNPQTGETQYF. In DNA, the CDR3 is TGTGCCAGCAACCCGCAGACCGGGGAGACCCAGTACTTC.

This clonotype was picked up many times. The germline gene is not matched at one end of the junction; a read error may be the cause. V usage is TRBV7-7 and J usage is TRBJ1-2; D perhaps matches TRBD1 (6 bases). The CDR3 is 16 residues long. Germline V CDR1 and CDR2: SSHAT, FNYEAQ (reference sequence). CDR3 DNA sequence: TGTGCTAGCACTTCGGGGAAGGACAGCCAACTCTATGGCTACACCTTC. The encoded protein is CASTSGKDSQLYGYTF.

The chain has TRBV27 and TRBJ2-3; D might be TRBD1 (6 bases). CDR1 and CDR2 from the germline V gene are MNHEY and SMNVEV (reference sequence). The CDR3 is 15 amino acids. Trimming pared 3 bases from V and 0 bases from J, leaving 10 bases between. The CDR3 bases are TGTGCCAGCAGTTTTCTGGGACAAAGCACAGATACGCAGTATTTT. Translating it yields CASSFLGQSTDTQYF.

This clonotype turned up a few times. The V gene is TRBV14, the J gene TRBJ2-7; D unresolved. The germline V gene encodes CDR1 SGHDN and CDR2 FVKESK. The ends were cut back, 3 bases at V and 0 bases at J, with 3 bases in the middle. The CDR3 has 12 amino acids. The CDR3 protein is CASSHSSYEQYV. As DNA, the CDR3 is TGTGCCAGCAGCCATAGCTCCTACGAGCAGTACGTC.

CDR3 amino acids: CASSVQVSSYEQYF. CDR3 DNA: TGTGCCAGCAGCGTACAGGTTAGCTCCTACGAGCAGTACTTC. V gene TRBV5-6 combines with J gene TRBJ2-7, with a tentative D call TRBD1 (5 bases). The CDR3 is 14 amino acids. Trimming pared 4 bases from V and 0 bases from J, leaving 11 bases between. The germline CDR1 and CDR2 sequences are SGHDT and YYEEEE.

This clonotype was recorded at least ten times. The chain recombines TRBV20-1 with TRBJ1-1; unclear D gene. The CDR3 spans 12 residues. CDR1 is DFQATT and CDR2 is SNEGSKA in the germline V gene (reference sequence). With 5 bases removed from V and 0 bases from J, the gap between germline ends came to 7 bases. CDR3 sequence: CSAQLMNTEAFF. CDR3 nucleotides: TGCAGTGCTCAACTTATGAACACTGAAGCTTTCTTT.

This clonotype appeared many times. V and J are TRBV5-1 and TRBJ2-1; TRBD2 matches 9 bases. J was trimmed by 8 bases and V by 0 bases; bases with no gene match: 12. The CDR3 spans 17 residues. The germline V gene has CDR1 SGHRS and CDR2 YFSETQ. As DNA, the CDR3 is TGCGCCAGCAGCTTGGTTAGCGGGAGAGGGGGAGACCATGAGCAGTTCTTC. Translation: CASSLVSGRGGDHEQFF.